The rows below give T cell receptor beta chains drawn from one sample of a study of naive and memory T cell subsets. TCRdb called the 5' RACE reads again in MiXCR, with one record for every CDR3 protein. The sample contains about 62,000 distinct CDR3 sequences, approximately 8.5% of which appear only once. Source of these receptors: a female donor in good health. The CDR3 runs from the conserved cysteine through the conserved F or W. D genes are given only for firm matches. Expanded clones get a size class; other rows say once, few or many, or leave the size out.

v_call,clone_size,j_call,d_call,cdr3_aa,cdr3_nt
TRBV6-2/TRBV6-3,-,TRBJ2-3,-,CASSYSTGPGSTDTQYF,TGTGCCAGCAGTTACTCAACCGGCCCAGGTAGCACAGATACGCAGTATTTT
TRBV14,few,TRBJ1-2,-,CASSSVRSSNYGYTF,TGTGCCAGCAGCAGCGTCCGGTCTTCCAACTATGGCTACACCTTC
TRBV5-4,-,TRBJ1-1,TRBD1,CASSLGGTGRTEAFF,TGTGCCAGCAGCTTGGGAGGGACAGGGAGAACTGAAGCTTTCTTT
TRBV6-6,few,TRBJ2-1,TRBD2,CASTGTNRYNEQFF,TGTGCCAGCACCGGGACTAATCGGTACAATGAGCAGTTCTTC
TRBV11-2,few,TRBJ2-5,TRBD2,CASSLGSSSGPGETQYF,TGTGCCAGCAGCTTAGGGTCGTCTAGCGGGCCCGGAGAGACCCAGTACTTC
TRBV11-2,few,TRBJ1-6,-,CASSPWGGAENSPLHF,TGTGCCAGCAGCCCCTGGGGGGGGGCGGAAAATTCACCCCTCCACTTT
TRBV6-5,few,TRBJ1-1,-,CASRNDRLGNTEAFF,TGTGCCAGCCGTAACGACAGGTTGGGAAACACTGAAGCTTTCTTT
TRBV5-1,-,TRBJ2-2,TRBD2,CASSSGLKGSLAGGQNTGELFF,TGCGCCAGCAGCTCCGGTCTGAAGGGAAGCCTAGCGGGAGGACAAAACACCGGGGAGCTGTTTTTT
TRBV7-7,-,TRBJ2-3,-,CASSLGTGPGVSTDTQYF,TGTGCTAGCAGCTTAGGAACAGGGCCCGGGGTTAGCACAGATACGCAGTATTTT
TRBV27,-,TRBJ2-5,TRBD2,CASSFLAGGVETQYF,TGTGCCAGCAGTTTCCTAGCGGGAGGAGTAGAGACCCAGTACTTC
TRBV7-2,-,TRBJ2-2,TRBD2,CASSPPSGKNTGELFF,TGTGCCAGCAGCCCCCCTAGCGGGAAAAACACCGGGGAGCTGTTTTTT
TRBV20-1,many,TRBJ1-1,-,CSASRQFEAFF,TGCAGTGCGAGTAGACAGTTCGAAGCTTTCTTT
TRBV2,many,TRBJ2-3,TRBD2,CASSEIAGEIDTQYF,TGTGCCAGCAGTGAAATAGCGGGGGAGATAGATACGCAGTATTTT
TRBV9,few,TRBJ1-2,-,CASKNYGYTF,TGTGCCAGCAAAAACTATGGCTACACCTTC
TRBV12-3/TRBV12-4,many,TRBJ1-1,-,CASSATTTDTEAFF,TGTGCCAGCAGTGCAACGACTACGGACACTGAAGCTTTCTTT
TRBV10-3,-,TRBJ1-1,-,CAISDREGTEAFF,TGTGCCATCAGTGACAGGGAGGGCACTGAAGCTTTCTTT
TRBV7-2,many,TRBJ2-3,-,CASSLRRGGTDTQYF,TGTGCCAGCAGCTTAAGGCGGGGAGGCACAGATACGCAGTATTTT
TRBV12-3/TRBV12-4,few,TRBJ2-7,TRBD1,CASSRRDRNYEQYF,TGTGCCAGCAGTCGCCGGGACAGAAACTACGAGCAGTACTTC
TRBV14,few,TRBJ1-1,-,CASSAQTNTEAFF,TGTGCCAGCAGCGCCCAAACGAACACTGAAGCTTTCTTT
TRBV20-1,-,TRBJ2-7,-,CSASVRVNSMYEQYF,TGCAGTGCTAGTGTTAGGGTCAACTCGATGTACGAGCAGTACTTC
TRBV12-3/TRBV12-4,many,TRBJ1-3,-,CASSDQGNGNTIYF,TGTGCCAGCAGTGACCAGGGTAACGGAAACACCATATATTTT
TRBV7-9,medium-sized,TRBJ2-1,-,CASSPRLDYNEQFF,TGTGCCAGCAGCCCTCGGCTCGACTACAATGAGCAGTTCTTC
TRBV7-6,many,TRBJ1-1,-,CASSLLADVMNTEAFF,TGTGCCAGCAGCTTATTGGCAGACGTTATGAACACTGAAGCTTTCTTT
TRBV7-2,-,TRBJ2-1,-,CASSLRVLDYNEQFF,TGTGCCAGCAGCCTCAGGGTTTTGGACTACAATGAGCAGTTCTTC
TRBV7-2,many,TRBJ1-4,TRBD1,CASSRTGGENEKLFF,TGTGCCAGCAGCAGAACAGGGGGCGAAAATGAAAAACTGTTTTTT
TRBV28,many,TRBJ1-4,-,CASSLGSRVWNEKLFF,TGTGCCAGCAGTTTGGGAAGCAGGGTTTGGAATGAAAAACTGTTTTTT
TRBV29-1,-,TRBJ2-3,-,CSVETGTDTQYF,TGCAGCGTTGAAACCGGCACAGATACGCAGTATTTT
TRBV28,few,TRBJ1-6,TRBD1,CASSLPFWTGNNSPLHF,TGTGCCAGCAGTCTCCCCTTTTGGACAGGGAATAATTCACCCCTCCACTTT
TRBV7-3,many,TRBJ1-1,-,CASSLRGHTEAFF,TGTGCCAGCAGCTTAAGAGGCCACACTGAAGCTTTCTTT
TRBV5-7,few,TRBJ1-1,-,CASSLTRTGISRNTEAFF,TGTGCCAGCAGCTTGACAAGAACAGGGATTTCAAGGAACACTGAAGCTTTCTTT
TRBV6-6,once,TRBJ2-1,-,CASSYGSRGEQFF,TGTGCCAGCAGTTACGGTTCCCGGGGAGAGCAGTTCTTC
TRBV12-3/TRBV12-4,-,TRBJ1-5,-,CASSLQKFNQPQHF,TGTGCCAGCAGTTTACAGAAGTTCAATCAGCCCCAGCATTTT
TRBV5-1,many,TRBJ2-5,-,CASSSGGETQYF,TGCGCCAGCAGCTCTGGTGGAGAGACCCAGTACTTC
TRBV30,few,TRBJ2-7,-,CAWSDQWGGASYEQYF,TGTGCCTGGAGTGACCAATGGGGGGGGGCCTCCTACGAGCAGTACTTC
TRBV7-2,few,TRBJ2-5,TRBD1,CASSLQPPGTGVETQYF,TGTGCCAGCAGCTTACAGCCCCCCGGGACAGGGGTAGAGACCCAGTACTTC
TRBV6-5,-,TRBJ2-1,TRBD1,CASRVDRGVNEQFF,TGTGCCAGCCGAGTGGACAGGGGTGTAAATGAGCAGTTCTTC
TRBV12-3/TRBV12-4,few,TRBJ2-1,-,CASITDRYNEQFF,TGTGCCAGCATCACGGACAGATACAATGAGCAGTTCTTC
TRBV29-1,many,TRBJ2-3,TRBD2,CSVASWRGGPDTQYF,TGCAGCGTTGCTTCTTGGCGGGGGGGCCCAGATACGCAGTATTTT
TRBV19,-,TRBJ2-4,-,CASSGTWGNLAKNIQYF,TGTGCCAGTAGTGGGACATGGGGGAATCTAGCCAAAAACATTCAGTACTTC
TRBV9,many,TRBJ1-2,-,CASSALNSPTHDGYTF,TGTGCCAGCAGTGCGCTTAACAGCCCAACCCATGATGGCTACACCTTC
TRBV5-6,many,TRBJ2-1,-,CASSLNMDEQFF,TGTGCCAGCAGCTTGAATATGGATGAGCAGTTCTTC